This entry describes one T cell receptor beta chain. This CDR3 has 13 amino acids. The V end lost 5 bases, the J end lost 6 bases, and 14 bases lay between the germline ends. CDR1 and CDR2 (germline): LNHDA, SQIVND (reference sequence). These data originate in a study of OX40 agonist ivuxolimab in advanced cancers. The wider study: Ivuxolimab doses were 0.01, 0.1, 0.3, 1.5, 3 or 10 mg/kg every 2 weeks. Prior anti-PD-1, anti-PD-L1 or anti-CTLA-4 therapy was allowed; 30% to 40% had some.

Method: immunoSEQ multiplex PCR; TCRdb's copy keeps in-frame clones and lacks some. The profile covers 30,000 to 40,000 clones, with 89% appearing a single time and roughly 40% taken by the ten largest. This chain connects TRBV19 to TRBJ2-7; a possible D gene is TRBD2 (6 bases). The TCR sequence derives from an adult with an advanced solid tumor such as melanoma, head and neck, liver or kidney cancer. The sequenced sample was CD4+ or CD8+ T cells sorted from blood, obtained in a trial of the OX40 agonist ivuxolimab. In DNA form, the CDR3 reads TGTGCCAGTAGTCCGTCGACTAGGGCCGAGCAGTACTTC. Residues: CASSPSTRAEQYF. The whole variable domain, remainder taken from reference TRBV19 and TRBJ2-7, is DGGITQSPKYLFRKEGQNVTLSCEQNLNHDAMYWYRQDPGQGLRLIYYSQIVNDFQKGDIAEGYSVSREKKESFPLTVTSAQKNPTAFYLCASSPSTRAEQYFGPGTRLTVT.